The 30 T cell receptor beta chains reported below all come from one sample, sequenced in a study of beta chain features in type 1 diabetes (dated by TCRdb to 2017 to 2018). The library was generated by the immunoSEQ multiplex PCR assay. All of the isolated RNA was reverse transcribed with the High Capacity cDNA Reverse Transcription Kit, so expressed TCRB transcripts were sequenced. The table was pulled from immuneACCESS by TCRdb, which kept in-frame rearrangements only. Such tables lose some clones; where checked, under half of the loss comes from unresolved V genes, and the rest has no known cause. The sample table lists under 450,000 clones, 11% to 15% of them with a count of one. Roughly 0.035% of the sample comes from the top ten. Sequencing was carried out using naive CD4+ T cells from blood. This specimen's cell subset or site label, interpreted: true naive CD4+ T cells. These receptor sequences come from a man in his thirties or forties in good health.

V usage is TRBV4-1 and J usage is TRBJ2-5; D is unresolved. The germline gives CDR1 MGHRA, CDR2 YSYEKL. This CDR3 has 15 residues. V was pared by 0 bases and J by 5 bases, with 13 bases between. Here the CDR3 DNA reads TGCGCCAGCAGCCAAGATCCTTGGGTAGGGGAGACCCAGTACTTC. The encoded protein is CASSQDPWVGETQYF.

This clone has just a few counts. A much larger clone sits a single nucleotide away, making a read error possible. The sample contains more than one DNA sequence encoding this CDR3. The gene calls are TRBV11-2 and TRBJ2-3; D is undetermined. The CDR3 has 12 residues. Germline V gene sequence: CDR1 SGHAT, CDR2 FQNNGV. V lost 5 bases to trimming and J lost 0 bases, with 3 bases between them. This chain's CDR3 is CASSLSTDTQYF. The CDR3 DNA follows: TGTGCCAGCAGCCTAAGCACAGATACGCAGTATTTT.

The chain links TRBV7-2 to TRBJ2-7; maybe TRBD2 (6 bases). Germline CDR1 reads SGHTA; CDR2 reads FQGNSA. The V end lost 1 base, the J end lost 0 bases, and 16 bases lay between the germline ends. The CDR3 covers 17 residues. The CDR3 DNA sequence: TGTGCCAGCAGCTTAGTAGGGGCTAGCGCGAGCTCCTACGAGCAGTACTTC. Protein product: CASSLVGASASSYEQYF. Filled out from reference TRBV7-2 and TRBJ2-7, the complete variable domain reads GAGVSQSPSNKVTEKGKDVELRCDPISGHTALYWYRQSLGQGLEFLIYFQGNSAPDKSGLPSDRFSAERTGGSVSTLTIQRTQQEDSAVYLCASSLVGASASSYEQYFGPGTRLTVT.

The chain links TRBV7-9 to TRBJ2-7; D is perhaps TRBD2 (5 bases). V shed 5 bases and J shed 3 bases, with 17 bases lying between them. Germline V gene data show CDR1 as SEHNR and CDR2 as FQNEAQ (reference sequence). The CDR3 covers 15 residues. The CDR3 bases are TGTGCCAGCAGCAAGCCCTCGAGGGAGTACTACGAGCAGTACTTC. Translation gives CASSKPSREYYEQYF.

J is TRBJ2-3 and V is TRBV25-1; TRBD2 agrees at 9 bases. The CDR3 runs 15 residues. V shed 7 bases and J 4 bases; nucleotides not matched to a gene: 9. Germline V gene sequence: CDR1 MGHDK, CDR2 SYGVNS. The CDR3 DNA follows: TGTGCCAGCAAAACAATCGCGGGAGGGCCAGATACGCAGTATTTT. Translating it yields CASKTIAGGPDTQYF.

Details on this clone: Other DNA sequences of this sample code for an identical CDR3. The chain links TRBV7-2 to TRBJ2-5; D remains ambiguous. Trimming shortened V by 5 bases and J by 5 bases, and 6 bases separated the two germline ends. Germline V lookup: CDR1 SGHTA, CDR2 FQGNSA. This CDR3 region has 11 residues. The CDR3 DNA reads as TGTGCCAGCAGCCAAAGGGAGACCCAGTACTTC. Translation gives CASSQRETQYF.

A few counts support this clone. A read error may account for a junction end that differs from germline. This chain joins TRBV11-2 and TRBJ2-5; possibly TRBD2 for D (6 bases). The germline gives CDR1 SGHAT, CDR2 FQNNGV. The CDR3 contains 11 residues. CDR3 bases: TGTGCCAGCAGCTCCCAGACTAGGCCCAACTTC. Encoded protein: CASSSQTRPNF. Using reference TRBV11-2 and TRBJ2-5 for the parts outside the CDR3, the full variable domain is EAGVAQSPRYKIIEKRQSVAFWCNPISGHATLYWYQQILGQGPKLLIQFQNNGVVDDSQLPKDRFSAERLKGVDSTLKIQPAKLEDSAVYLCASSSQTRPNFGPGTRLLVL.

This clone appeared a few times. V and J are TRBV4-1 and TRBJ2-3; 7 bases match TRBD2. The trim removed 0 bases at V and 6 bases at J, leaving 15 bases unmatched. This CDR3 comprises 18 residues. The germline V gene encodes CDR1 MGHRA and CDR2 YSYEKL. The CDR3 region has the DNA TGCGCCAGCAGCCAAGATCGCGGGGTGACGCGGGGGAGGGATACGCAGTATTTT. It yields the protein CASSQDRGVTRGRDTQYF.

The chain is built from TRBV19 and TRBJ2-7; D remains ambiguous. The germline V and J ends were trimmed by 3 bases and 3 bases, with 12 bases remaining between them. Looked up from germline, CDR1 is LNHDA and CDR2 is SQIVND (reference sequence). The CDR3 consists of 14 residues. The CDR3 DNA sequence: TGTGCCAGTAGTATCAGTCTGGCCGACTACGAGCAGTACTTC. It specifies CASSISLADYEQYF.

J is TRBJ1-4 and V is TRBV20-1, with D unresolved. CDR1 is DFQATT, CDR2 SNEGSKA, per germline (reference sequence). The CDR3 covers 11 residues. Trimming took 6 bases from V and 8 from J, leaving 10 bases between them. The CDR3 sequence: CSASSTEKLFF. In DNA form, the CDR3 reads TGCAGTGCCTCATCTACCGAAAAACTGTTTTTT.

This clone came up a few times. The V gene is TRBV5-4, the J gene TRBJ2-2, with TRBD2 identical over 9 bases. The CDR3 has 16 amino acids. Germline V gene sequence: CDR1 SGHNT, CDR2 YYREEE (reference sequence). The J segment lost 8 bases and the V segment lost 1 base, leaving 9 bases of the junction unmatched. CDR3: CASSLTAGGIRGELFF. DNA of the CDR3: TGTGCCAGCAGCTTGACAGCGGGAGGAATCCGGGGGGAGCTGTTTTTT.

The table lists this clone with a few counts. CDR3 sequence reads: CATSRDMGDEQYF. CDR3 in DNA: TGTGCCACCAGCAGAGATATGGGTGACGAGCAGTACTTC. The gene calls are TRBV15 and TRBJ2-7, with no clear D. The CDR3 length is 13 residues. The germline gives CDR1 LNHNV, CDR2 YYDKDF (reference sequence). The V gene lost 0 bases and the J gene lost 5 bases, with 8 bases spanning the gap.

The chain has TRBV2 and TRBJ1-6, with a tentative D call TRBD1 (6 bases). Trimming left V 6 bases short and J 8 bases short, with 11 bases between. Germline V gene lookup returns CDR1 SNHLY and CDR2 FYNNEI. This CDR3 is 13 amino acids long. This CDR3 is CASRGQSDSPLHF. The CDR3 nucleotides are TGTGCCAGCAGAGGACAGTCGGATTCACCCCTCCACTTT. Complete variable domain (other parts from reference TRBV2 and TRBJ1-6): EPEVTQTPSHQVTQMGQEVILRCVPISNHLYFYWYRQILGQKVEFLVSFYNNEISEKSEIFDDQFSVERPDGSNFTLKIRSTKLEDSAMYFCASRGQSDSPLHFGNGTRLTVT.

This clone was seen only a few times. Other DNA variants within this sample encode the same CDR3. This chain connects TRBV29-1 to TRBJ2-5; D not certain. The length of the CDR3 is 10 residues. Between the trimmed V and J ends, which lost 4 bases and 5 bases, there was a span of 5 bases. Germline V lookup: CDR1 SQVTM, CDR2 ANQGSEA. The CDR3 spells CSVVGETQYF. CDR3 nucleotides: TGCAGCGTTGTAGGGGAGACCCAGTACTTC.

The chain has TRBV2 and TRBJ1-5; D is possibly TRBD1 (5 bases). CDR1 and CDR2 (germline): SNHLY, FYNNEI. Trimming removed 2 bases from V and 1 base from J, with 9 bases in between. The CDR3 loop spans 15 amino acids. As DNA, the CDR3 is TGTGCCAGCAGTGAACAGGGTTTAAGCAATCAGCCCCAGCATTTT. Protein product: CASSEQGLSNQPQHF.

This clone was observed a few times. Other DNA sequences of this sample code for an identical CDR3. This chain uses TRBV9 with TRBJ2-1, with no clear D. Trimming cost V 3 bases and J 5 bases, with 3 bases left between them. CDR3 length: 11 amino acids. The V gene's germline CDR1 is SGDLS and CDR2 YYNGEE. DNA for the CDR3: TGTGCCAGCAGCGCAAACAATGAGCAGTTCTTC. Its translation: CASSANNEQFF.

The chain has TRBV5-4 and TRBJ2-1; no definite D call. CDR1 and CDR2 (germline): SGHNT, YYREEE (reference sequence). The CDR3 totals 12 residues. Between the trimmed V and J ends, which lost 3 bases and 9 bases, there was a span of 10 bases. The CDR3 region is CASSSPNSEQFF. CDR3 in DNA: TGTGCCAGCAGCTCCCCGAACAGTGAGCAGTTCTTC.

This clone was recorded a few times. The chain carries TRBV25-1 and TRBJ2-3, with 9 positions matching TRBD2. Germline-derived CDR1 and CDR2 are MGHDK and SYGVNS. The CDR3 is made up of 15 amino acids. The V and J ends lost 6 bases and 1 base, in that order; junction bases with no gene match: 5. CDR3 protein: CASRAGGIGTDTQYF. CDR3 sequence (DNA): TGTGCCAGCAGGGCGGGAGGGATCGGCACAGATACGCAGTATTTT.

The chain has TRBV6-6 and TRBJ1-5, with D hard to call. The V end was cut by 0 bases, the J end by 6 bases, with 15 bases between. Looked up from germline, CDR1 is MNHNY and CDR2 is SVGAGI (reference sequence). This CDR3 region has 16 residues. The CDR3 here is CASSYSEVGAAQPQHF. The CDR3 DNA reads TGTGCCAGCAGTTACTCGGAAGTGGGCGCGGCTCAGCCCCAGCATTTT.

The chain has TRBV11-2 and TRBJ1-4; D not certain. CDR3 length: 14 amino acids. CDR1 SGHAT and CDR2 FQNNGV come from the germline V gene. The ends were cut back, 1 base at V and 5 bases at J, with 8 bases in the middle. The CDR3 is CASSLGSYNEKLFF. The CDR3 DNA reads TGTGCCAGCAGCTTAGGAAGTTACAATGAAAAACTGTTTTTT.

V and J are TRBV28 and TRBJ2-5; 9 bases line up with TRBD1. Germline V lookup: CDR1 MDHEN, CDR2 SYDVKM. After removal of 6 bases from V and 2 bases from J, the junction contained 16 bases not matched to a gene. This CDR3 region has 18 residues. DNA for the CDR3: TGTGCCAGCAGCCATGGTGTGGGACAGGGTCGTCGGCAAGAGACCCAGTACTTC. Encoded protein: CASSHGVGQGRRQETQYF. Combining the CDR3 with reference TRBV28 and TRBJ2-5 gives the whole variable domain DVKVTQSSRYLVKRTGEKVFLECVQDMDHENMFWYRQDPGLGLRLIYFSYDVKMKEKGDIPEGYSVSREKKERFSLILESASTNQTSMYLCASSHGVGQGRRQETQYFGPGTRLLVL.

This rearrangement joins TRBV6-6 to TRBJ1-2; D perhaps matches TRBD1 (5 bases). The germline V gene has CDR1 MNHNY and CDR2 SVGAGI (reference sequence). This CDR3 has 13 residues. Trimming removed 0 bases at V and 8 bases at J, with 10 bases between. CDR3 DNA sequence: TGTGCCAGCAGTTACTCGGTGGGGGACGGCTACACCTTC. Its translation is CASSYSVGDGYTF.

In its sample, this clone was seen a few times. This chain links TRBV7-2 with TRBJ2-5, with a possible D match to TRBD2 (6 bases). Trimming shortened V by 3 bases and J by 5 bases, and 13 bases separated the two germline ends. Germline CDR1 and CDR2: SGHTA and FQGNSA. The CDR3 covers 14 residues. The CDR3 spells CASSFVRGKETQYF. As DNA, the CDR3 is TGTGCCAGCAGCTTTGTTCGCGGGAAGGAGACCCAGTACTTC.

This clone was seen more than once but under ten times. The rearrangement joins TRBV29-1 to TRBJ1-2; 11 positions match TRBD1. V was pared by 7 bases and J by 7 bases, with 11 bases of the junction left unmatched. The CDR3 contains 14 residues. Germline values: CDR1 SQVTM, CDR2 ANQGSEA. The chain's CDR3 is CSAGVGQGAIGYTF. The DNA for the CDR3 is TGCAGCGCCGGGGTCGGACAGGGGGCCATTGGCTACACCTTC.

This rearrangement joins TRBV4-1 to TRBJ2-5, with 8 nucleotides matching TRBD1. The ends lost 0 bases at V and 4 bases at J; junction bases unmatched: 10. The CDR3 runs to 17 residues. Germline CDR1 MGHRA, CDR2 YSYEKL. CDR3 in amino acids: CASSQEHGQGRLETQYF. The CDR3 coding sequence is TGCGCCAGCAGCCAAGAACACGGACAGGGACGGCTAGAGACCCAGTACTTC.

There are a few counts of this clone. The chain carries TRBV30 and TRBJ1-2; TRBD1 matches at 9 bases. The CDR3 covers 14 residues. J lost 6 bases, V lost 3 bases, and 8 bases had no gene match. Germline V gives CDR1 GTSNPN, CDR2 SVGIG (reference sequence). The CDR3 protein is CAWSTRWTGDGYTF. CDR3 bases: TGTGCCTGGAGCACTCGTTGGACAGGGGATGGCTACACCTTC.

The chain is built from TRBV4-3 and TRBJ2-1; D is possibly TRBD2 (5 bases). V shed 0 bases and J shed 12 bases, with 12 bases lying between them. Germline CDR1 LGHNA, CDR2 YSLEER. The CDR3 runs 13 residues. DNA for the CDR3: TGCGCCAGCAGCCAAGATTGGAGGACTGCGCAGTTCTTC. The encoded protein is CASSQDWRTAQFF.

This clone appeared a few times. The genes are TRBV29-1 and TRBJ2-2; no definite D call. The CDR3 length is 11 residues. Germline V gives CDR1 SQVTM, CDR2 ANQGSEA. Deletions cut 7 bases from V and 4 bases from J, with 7 bases between. The CDR3 loop is CSGLRTGELFF. The CDR3 DNA is TGCAGCGGCCTGCGCACCGGGGAGCTGTTTTTT.

The genes are TRBV7-7 and TRBJ2-5; D unresolved. The CDR3 covers 15 residues. V lost 3 bases and J 0 bases, leaving 11 bases between the germline ends. CDR1 is SSHAT, CDR2 FNYEAQ, per germline (reference sequence). The chain's CDR3 is CASSFSLPNQETQYF. DNA for the CDR3: TGTGCCAGCAGCTTTTCACTCCCCAACCAAGAGACCCAGTACTTC.

The chain joins TRBV9 to TRBJ1-1; D is possibly TRBD1 (5 bases). The CDR3 is 19 residues long. The germline V gene encodes CDR1 SGDLS and CDR2 YYNGEE. The V end was cut by 0 bases, the J end by 0 bases, with 21 bases between. This CDR3 is CASSVATIEAGRVNTEAFF. The CDR3 nucleotides read TGTGCCAGCAGCGTAGCTACAATTGAGGCAGGGAGAGTGAACACTGAAGCTTTCTTT.